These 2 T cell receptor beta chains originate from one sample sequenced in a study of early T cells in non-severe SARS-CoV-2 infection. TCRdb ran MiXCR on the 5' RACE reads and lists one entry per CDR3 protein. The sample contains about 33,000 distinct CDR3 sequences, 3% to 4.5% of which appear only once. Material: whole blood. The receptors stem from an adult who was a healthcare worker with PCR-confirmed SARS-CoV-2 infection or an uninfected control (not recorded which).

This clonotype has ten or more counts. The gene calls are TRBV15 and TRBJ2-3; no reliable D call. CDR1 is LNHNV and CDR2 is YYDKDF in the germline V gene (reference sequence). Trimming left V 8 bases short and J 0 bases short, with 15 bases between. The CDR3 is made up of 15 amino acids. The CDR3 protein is CATLDPGVSTDTQYF. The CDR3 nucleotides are TGTGCCACCCTCGATCCCGGTGTGAGCACAGATACGCAGTATTTT.

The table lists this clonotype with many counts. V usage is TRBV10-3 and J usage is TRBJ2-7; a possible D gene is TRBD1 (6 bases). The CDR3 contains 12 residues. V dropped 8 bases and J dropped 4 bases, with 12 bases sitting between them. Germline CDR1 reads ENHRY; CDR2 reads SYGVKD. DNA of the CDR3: TGTGCCATCTCGGACAGTGAATACGAGCAGTACTTC. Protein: CAISDSEYEQYF.